This TCR beta chain was identified in a study of molecular identifiers for immune sequencing clone quantification listed by TCRdb under 2018. Background for the entire study: In a replicate experiment, RNA from roughly 21,000 or 96,000 naive CD8 T cells was split into five aliquots, four of which were sequenced. The study was a methods study using CD8 T cells to benchmark molecular-identifier clustering-based TCR repertoire sequencing (MIDCIRS) and TCR RNA copy counting.

Libraries of naive CD8 T cells were built from anywhere between roughly 17,000 and 1,000,000 sorted cells, with 10%, 30% or 50% of the purified RNA used. Naive CD8 T cells were FACS-sorted as CD8+CD4-CCR7+CD45RA+ on a BD FACSAria II into RLT Plus buffer. Detection sensitivity was tested by spiking Jurkat RNA equal to some 11 TCR copies' worth into samples containing roughly 19,000-1,100,000 naive CD8 T cells. CD8 T cells were enriched using RosetteSep CD8+ T Cell Enrichment Cocktail and Ficoll-Paque, and the enriched cells then underwent ACK red cell lysis. The paper's findings and limits, for the study overall: Highly expanded clone sizes could be underestimated if identical TCR molecules share a barcode. Naive libraries contained spiked-in Jurkat TCR RNA (approximately ten copies' worth), which is not part of the donor repertoire. When barcode sub-clustering was not used, chimeric consensus sequences inflated TCR diversity, with chimeras reaching as high as 47%. Even against a background of 750,000 to 1,000,000 naive CD8 T cells, spiked-in Jurkat TCR RNA amounting to a single cell's worth was reported to be detectable. Clones above 20 RNA copies held over 99% of molecules in CMV-specific effector cells but under 1% in naive cells. Modeling indicated around 2.7 TCR RNA copies recovered per cell, compared with about 10 by digital PCR, which implies a capture efficiency of around 30%.

This clonotype was observed a handful of times. Its antigen is still unknown. Per-nucleotide qualities are absent, and no much larger clonotype sits a single base away. The germline V gene provides CDR1 MNHEY and CDR2 SVGAGI. V is pared back by 4 bases and J by 5 bases, with 26 bases lying between the germline termini. The CDR3 spans 18 residues, from the cysteine through the phenylalanine. Only CDR3 DNA is held: 54 bases, read in frame from base 1. Receptor libraries were prepared by PCR. Sequenced using an Illumina HiSeq 4000. Bulk TCR libraries were generated as previously described, with the TCR primers listed in Table S5 used. Total RNA was purified with the Qiagen AllPrep DNA/RNA kit. Before analysis, reads from multiple sequencing runs of one library were combined. The paper's processing steps were these. Only reads with exact TCR constant sequence were kept, trimmed to 150 nt, and grouped by their 12-nt molecular barcodes. Reads inside each barcode group were sub-clustered using a 15% Levenshtein threshold, and a quality-weighted consensus sequence was constructed for each RNA molecule. Non-functional sequences were excluded, and lower-count sequences lying one edit away from another sequence were also excluded. Barcode sub-clusters with fewer than 20% of the maximum read count were removed, based on fitting two negative binomial distributions. TCRdb applied fastp at Q25 and MiXCR to the public reads, then kept only in-frame beta chains. Each record represents a unique CDR3 protein, reported with the most common genes and DNA among its rows. Clone size and V and J calls follow TCRdb, not the original study. For this sample there are fewer than 350,000 distinct CDR3 sequences; roughly 23% appear just once. The ten largest clonotypes hold roughly 0.8% of the sample.

The V gene is TRBV6-5 and the J gene is TRBJ1-1; the best D guess is TRBD1, with 5 bases matching. The material sequenced was naive CD8+ T cells from blood, with Jurkat cell RNA spiked in. What this sample's cell subset or site label stands for: FACS-sorted CD8+CD4-CCR7+CD45RA+ naive T cells. The sequence was collected from a human donor in good health. Some libraries in this study had Jurkat cell RNA spiked in. The CDR3 protein sequence reads: CASSWSLREGFVGTEAFF. The nucleotides read TGTGCCAGCAGTTGGTCCCTCAGGGAGGGTTTTGTGGGAACTGAAGCTTTCTTT.